The source of this TCR beta chain is a study of CD8+ T cells in alopecia areata. About the research overall: Each day, treated patients took oral tofacitinib twice, at 5 to 10 mg per dose.

This clone was detected once. The antigen remains unidentified. Germline trimming cut 8 bases from V and 2 bases from J; bases unmatched to any gene: 13. CDR1 and CDR2 from the germline V gene are SEHNR and FQNEAQ (reference sequence). This CDR3 is built from 17 residues. RNA extraction was followed by reverse transcription into cDNA, which acted as the sequencing template. Generated by immunoSEQ multiplex PCR, the TCRdb table keeps only in-frame clones and is missing some. The sample lists fewer than 200,000 clones, just over 65% occurring once. Study findings and constraints: Scalp repertoires also include resident alphabeta T cells from normal skin. An increase in clonality over normal scalp was evident in lesional scalp, especially alopecia totalis/universalis. Against the mouse data, patients shared TCRs less clearly, possibly for HLA reasons.

The specimen comprised CD8+ T cells sorted from blood, sampled at week 0. This sequence joins TRBV7-9 and TRBJ2-3; 10 bases fit TRBD1. The sequence was collected from a human donor with alopecia areata. CDR3 protein: CASGPDRGQVYTDTQYF. CDR3 nucleotides: TGTGCCAGCGGACCCGACAGGGGGCAGGTGTACACAGATACGCAGTATTTT.